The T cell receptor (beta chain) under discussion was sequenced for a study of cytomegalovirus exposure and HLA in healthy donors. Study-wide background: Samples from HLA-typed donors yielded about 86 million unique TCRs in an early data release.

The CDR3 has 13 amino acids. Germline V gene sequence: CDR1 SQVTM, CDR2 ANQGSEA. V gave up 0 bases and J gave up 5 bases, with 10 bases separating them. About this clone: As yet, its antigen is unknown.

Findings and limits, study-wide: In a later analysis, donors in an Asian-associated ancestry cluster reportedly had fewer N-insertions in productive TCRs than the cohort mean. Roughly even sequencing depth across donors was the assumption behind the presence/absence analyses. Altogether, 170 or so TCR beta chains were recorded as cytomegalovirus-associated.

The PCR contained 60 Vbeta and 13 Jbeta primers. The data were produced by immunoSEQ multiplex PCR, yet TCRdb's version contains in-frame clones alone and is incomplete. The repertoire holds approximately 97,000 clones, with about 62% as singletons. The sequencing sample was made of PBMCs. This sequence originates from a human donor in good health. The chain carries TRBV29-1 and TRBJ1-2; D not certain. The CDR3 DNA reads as TGCAGCGTTGAAGAGATTAGCTTTTATGGCTACACCTTC. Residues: CSVEEISFYGYTF.